These T cell receptor beta chains were read from a single sample in a study of neurological immune-mediated disorders. Via MiXCR, TCRdb re-called the 5' RACE reads, giving one row per CDR3 protein. The repertoire holds about 62,000 distinct CDR3 sequences, under 5.5% seen once, with approximately 3.5% in the top ten. Material: PBMCs. Receptors were obtained from a woman in her forties or fifties with multiple sclerosis. Each CDR3 is given with its conserved first and last residue. D genes are given only for firm matches. Only part of the rows carry a size: once, few, many, or a class if the clone is expanded.

- | TRBJ2-2 | - | TRBV18 | TGTGCCAGCTCACCCCCGGAGATCTTTAGCCCCGACGGGGAGCTGTTTTTT | CASSPPEIFSPDGELFF
- | TRBJ2-5 | many | TRBV11-1 | TGTGCCAGCAGCAGACAGGTCTTACTTCAAGAGACCCAGTACTTC | CASSRQVLLQETQYF
- | TRBJ2-5 | medium-sized | TRBV28 | TGTGCCAGCAGTCCGGGTCCCGGGACGGGGTACGGGGAGACCCAGTACTTC | CASSPGPGTGYGETQYF
- | TRBJ1-5 | many | TRBV4-3 | TGCGCCAGCAGCCAAGATTGGGGATATAGCAATCAGCCCCAGCATTTT | CASSQDWGYSNQPQHF
TRBD2 | TRBJ2-1 | many | TRBV20-1 | TGCAGTGCCCCCAGGACCCCCAGACTAGCGGGGCACAATGAGCAGTTCTTC | CSAPRTPRLAGHNEQFF
- | TRBJ2-2 | medium-sized | TRBV29-1 | TGCAGCGTTCGACGACAGAAGAACACCGGGGAGCTGTTTTTT | CSVRRQKNTGELFF
- | TRBJ2-3 | many | TRBV24-1 | TGTGCCACAACGGGGGGCGTCACAGATACGCAGTATTTT | CATTGGVTDTQYF
- | TRBJ1-2 | many | TRBV10-3 | TGTGCCATCGGCCAGGTCTATGGCTACACCTTC | CAIGQVYGYTF
- | TRBJ2-3 | many | TRBV7-2 | TGTGCCAGCAGCTTCGAGGGGGTGATCACAGATACGCAGTATTTT | CASSFEGVITDTQYF
TRBD1 | TRBJ1-5 | few | TRBV20-1 | TGCAGTGCTATACCATCCACAGGGGATTGGAATCAGCCCCAGAATTTT | CSAIPSTGDWNQPQNF
- | TRBJ1-5 | - | TRBV18 | TGTGCCAGCTCACCAGTAGGACTAAATCAGCCCCAGAATTTT | CASSPVGLNQPQNF
TRBD1 | TRBJ2-1 | many | TRBV7-6 | TGTGCCAGCAGCTTAGTGACAGGGGGCTACAATGAGCAGTTCTTC | CASSLVTGGYNEQFF
- | TRBJ2-6 | many | TRBV6-2/TRBV6-3 | TGTGCCAGCAGTTTTTTATCTGGGGCCAACGTCCTGACTTTC | CASSFLSGANVLTF
- | TRBJ2-1 | many | TRBV5-1 | TGCGCCAGCAGCCCCCTAGGGTGGGTCGGCGATGAGCAGTTCTTC | CASSPLGWVGDEQFF
TRBD2 | TRBJ2-3 | many | TRBV6-1 | TGTGCCAGCAGTCCCCGGGGGGGCGGGAATACGCAGTATTTT | CASSPRGGGNTQYF
- | TRBJ1-5 | many | TRBV20-1 | TGCAGTGCTAGACAGGGAGCCAGCAATCAGCCCCAGCATTTT | CSARQGASNQPQHF
- | TRBJ2-1 | many | TRBV12-5 | TGTGCTAGTGGTTTGCGACCGGGGCCTAGCAATGAGCAGTTCTTC | CASGLRPGPSNEQFF
- | TRBJ1-2 | many | TRBV7-6 | TGTGCCAGCAGCTTAGACGGATCCTATGGCTACACCTTC | CASSLDGSYGYTF
- | TRBJ2-4 | many | TRBV7-8 | TGTGCCAGCAGCAAAGAGACGGGACTTGGGGCCAAAAACATTCAGTACTTC | CASSKETGLGAKNIQYF
TRBD1 | TRBJ2-1 | many | TRBV7-7 | TGTGCTAGCAGCTTCGACAGGGAGAATGAGCAGTTCTTC | CASSFDRENEQFF
TRBD2 | TRBJ2-1 | many | TRBV12-3/TRBV12-4 | TGTGCCAGCAGTGGAAGGACTAGCGGGGCTACCTACAATGAGCAGTTCTTC | CASSGRTSGATYNEQFF
- | TRBJ1-1 | few | TRBV29-1 | TGCAGCGTTGTCGGCCGACGGAACACTGAAGCTTTCTTT | CSVVGRRNTEAFF
TRBD2 | TRBJ2-2 | many | TRBV3-1 | TGTGCCAGCAGCCAAGAACTAGCGGGGGCGAACACCGGGGAGCTGTTTTTT | CASSQELAGANTGELFF
- | TRBJ2-1 | many | TRBV10-1 | TGCGCCAGCAGTGACTCCAGACTAGGCGGAGAGCAGTTCTTC | CASSDSRLGGEQFF
- | TRBJ2-1 | few | TRBV7-2 | TGTGCCAGCAGCCAAGCGGACTCCTACAATGAGCAGTTCTTC | CASSQADSYNEQFF
- | TRBJ2-7 | - | TRBV29-1 | TGCAGCGTTTTTACGGGAGAGAGGTACGAGCAGTACTTC | CSVFTGERYEQYF
- | TRBJ2-7 | few | TRBV11-3 | TGTGCCAGCAGCCGGACGGCGAGAACCAACTACGAGCAGTACTTC | CASSRTARTNYEQYF
- | TRBJ1-5 | few | TRBV4-1 | TGCGCCAGCAGCCAAGATGGACAGTTTAATCAGCCCCAGAATTTT | CASSQDGQFNQPQNF
TRBD1 | TRBJ1-1 | many | TRBV6-2/TRBV6-3 | TGTGCCAGCAGTTCACAGGGGGCAGCGAACACTGAAGCTTTCTTT | CASSSQGAANTEAFF
- | TRBJ1-4 | many | TRBV3-1 | TGTGCCAGCAGCCAACGCGGGACTAATGAAAAACTGTTTTTT | CASSQRGTNEKLFF
- | TRBJ2-4 | many | TRBV7-2 | TGTGCCAGCAGTCCGACTTTAGCCAAAAACATTCAGTACTTC | CASSPTLAKNIQYF
- | TRBJ2-7 | few | TRBV29-1 | TGCAGCGTTATTAAACAAAATGCCTACGAGCAGTACTTC | CSVIKQNAYEQYF
- | TRBJ2-2 | many | TRBV7-3 | TGTGCCAGCAGCTTACTTCGGTCCGGGGAGCTGTTTTTT | CASSLLRSGELFF
- | TRBJ1-3 | many | TRBV25-1 | TGTGCCAGCAGTGAACTTGGGATTACCTCTTCTGGAAACACCATATATTTT | CASSELGITSSGNTIYF
TRBD2 | TRBJ2-1 | many | TRBV6-2/TRBV6-3 | TGTGCCAGCCGATTTAGCGGGGGAACCTACAATGAGCAGTTCTTC | CASRFSGGTYNEQFF
- | TRBJ1-6 | many | TRBV11-2 | TGTGCCAGCAGCTTAGCCCCTACCAGGAGCCTCAACTTT | CASSLAPTRSLNF
TRBD1 | TRBJ1-1 | many | TRBV15 | TGTGCCACCAGCAGCCGACAGGGAGGAACTGAAGCTTTCTTT | CATSSRQGGTEAFF